This TCR beta chain was identified in a study of shared clonotypes between healthy human individuals (dated by TCRdb to 2020 to 2022). Regarding the study in general: Two women and a few men aged 18 to 49 years were included in the cohort. For each donor, CD4 naive and CD4 memory were each given three plates, CD8 naive was given two plates, and CD8 memory was given one plate. To estimate repertoire size and how much clonotype sharing occurs between individuals, the study deeply sequenced the blood TCR repertoires of 5 or 6 healthy adults. To increase sequencing depth and limit assay-specific biases, TCR repertoire library preparation and sequencing were carried out by different laboratories using diverse techniques. Per donor, leukapheresis produced somewhere between about 0.94 and 8.9 billion PBMCs. Study-wide conclusions, independent of this receptor: Incomplete sequencing was indicated by rarefaction of sorted-subset datasets, despite the large sequencing depth. Estimated clonotype richness was generally larger for naive than for memory subsets. Sampling was limited to blood, and TCR repertoires in tissue likely differ from TCR repertoires in blood. Pairwise subsampling led to the expectation that sequencing depth would affect the degree of clonotype sharing among donors. Because the study included only a small number of donors, the genetic and exposure-history diversity represented was limited. Compared with non-shared clonotypes, clonotypes shared by all four sorted-subset donors had higher generation probabilities. Approximately 5% of naive CD4, 3.5% of naive CD8, roughly 2.4% of memory CD4, and 0.4% of memory CD8 clonotypes were shared across a few donors.

As for this clone: No cognate antigen has been identified for it. It has no much larger one-base neighbor in the sample; base qualities were not kept.

Donors were healthy HIV-negative adults with no recently reported acute infections or vaccinations. Every donor was a Caucasian adult living in Nashville, Tennessee, USA. CD4+ T cells were enriched by magnetic negative selection; naive cells were then positively selected on CD45RA, and the negative fraction formed the memory subset. Blood was collected by leukapheresis, and PBMCs were isolated by Ficoll-Histopaque density gradient centrifugation and then cryopreserved in liquid nitrogen vapor phase. Analytical flow cytometry was used to check the purity and quantity of each magnetically sorted T cell population. Genomic DNA was isolated from every sorted fraction and measured by UV absorbance on a Nanodrop 2000c. CDR1 and CDR2 are read off the germline V gene (reference sequence) as MNHNY and SVGAGI. Inclusive of the bounding cysteine and phenylalanine, the CDR3 is 14 residues long. Left in the record is the CDR3 DNA by itself, 42 bases read in frame from the first base. Between the V and J ends, shortened by 5 bases and 6 bases respectively, the junction contains 14 bases.

TCR CDR3 regions were amplified from genomic DNA by multiplex PCR using the deep immunoSEQ assay. Extracted genomic DNA from each cell subset was spread evenly across all wells of several immunoSEQ 96-well plates, with each plate serving as a replicate. For sorted subsets, around 200 ng genomic DNA, equal to tens of thousands of T cell genomes, was loaded into each replicate PCR. Purified libraries were quantified with a Qubit 3.0 fluorometer, sized on a Bioanalyzer 2100, and re-quantified with the KAPA Library Quantification kit. Each immunoSEQ 96-well plate was sequenced on its own single-read 150-cycle Illumina NextSeq 550 flow cell. For the original study's pipeline: Because the immunoSEQ output included only junctional sequences and no quality scores, the filtering could not be the same as the filtering used for full-length reads. Sequences were annotated with PyIR, a Python wrapper for IgBLAST v1.9, using IMGT germline references to assign V/J genes and CDR3. Any read was removed if the V/J assignment was weak (E-value above 1e-6), the CDR3 was missing, or the read contained stop codons, out-of-frame junctions, or ambiguous translated residues. V3J clonotypes were defined as sequences sharing the same inferred V gene, J gene, and CDR3 amino acid sequence. Percentage overlap between repertoires was calculated by dividing the number of shared unique clonotypes by the size of the smaller repertoire. Repertoire richness was assessed with RTK rarefaction, the Chao1 estimator, and Recon v2.1 estimates of unobserved clonotypes. Generation probabilities for all TCRbeta clonotypes obtained by the gDNA method from a few donors were computed using OLGA. Held by TCRdb, this immuneACCESS table contains in-frame sequences only and omits some clones. Under half of the omission traces to an unresolved V gene where checked; the cause of the rest is unknown. V, J and clone size are taken as reported in that table, and D and trimming were inferred from the DNA itself. This sample has some 2,500,000 clones in its table, and 92% of those were observed once. The ten largest account for about 0.41% of the sample.

Sequenced sample: naive CD4+ T cells from PBMCs. Sample cell subset or site, as interpreted from the label and publication: CD45RA+ positively selected. The rearranged chain carries TRBV6-6 and TRBJ2-4; too little of a D gene remains to name it. The sequence was collected from a man aged 18-30 years in good health. Some clones in this sample may be carry-over from other donors' samples. The DNA is as follows: TGTGCCAGCAGTCCAAGCGCACAAGGAAACATTCAGTACTTC. Its protein product is CASSPSAQGNIQYF.